Listed below are T cell receptor beta chains from one sample, sequenced in a study of regulatory dendritic cells for organ transplantation. Using immunoSEQ multiplex PCR, the repertoire was profiled, and TCRdb retains in-frame clones only, with some absent. Of almost 35,000 clones in the sample, about 88% are singletons; the top ten hold 0.055% to 0.08%. Sequencing used naive CD4+ T cells from blood. These receptors were taken from a human donor in good health. Each CDR3 is given with its conserved first and last residue.

v_gene: TRBV7-9
j_gene: TRBJ1-4
CDR3aa: CASSLALAGVSEKLFF

v_gene: TRBV5-4
j_gene: TRBJ2-7
CDR3aa: CASSSDPSSYEQYF

v_gene: TRBV5-4
j_gene: TRBJ1-1
CDR3aa: CASRGGFTEAFF

v_gene: TRBV27
j_gene: TRBJ1-1
CDR3aa: CASSPRGGQLNTEAFF

v_gene: TRBV19
j_gene: TRBJ2-7
CDR3aa: CATSIGGTSGMLHEQYF

v_gene: TRBV28
j_gene: TRBJ2-7
CDR3aa: CASRGRTIYEQYF

v_gene: TRBV10-3
j_gene: TRBJ2-2
CDR3aa: CAISDLNRNTGELFF

v_gene: TRBV6-5
j_gene: TRBJ2-3
CDR3aa: CASNPGAGPIHTQYF

v_gene: TRBV28
j_gene: TRBJ1-2
CDR3aa: CASSAGPIYGYTF

v_gene: TRBV29-1
j_gene: TRBJ1-1
CDR3aa: CSGTGIMNTEAFF

v_gene: TRBV19
j_gene: TRBJ1-2
CDR3aa: CASSILPDRNYGYTF

v_gene: TRBV9
j_gene: TRBJ1-2
CDR3aa: CASSAAGNYGYTF

v_gene: TRBV6-6
j_gene: TRBJ2-3
CDR3aa: CAIRGITDTQYF

v_gene: TRBV7-2
j_gene: TRBJ2-2
CDR3aa: CASSVPGIRPGELFF

v_gene: TRBV18
j_gene: TRBJ1-4
CDR3aa: CASSPLQGKNEKLFF

v_gene: TRBV10-2
j_gene: TRBJ1-1
CDR3aa: CASSRGGNEAFF

v_gene: TRBV18
j_gene: TRBJ2-2
CDR3aa: CASSRNPGTGNTGELFF

v_gene: TRBV2
j_gene: TRBJ1-2
CDR3aa: CASMAGLNYGYTF

v_gene: TRBV13
j_gene: TRBJ2-4
CDR3aa: CASSSTGWGAKNIQYF

v_gene: TRBV5-1
j_gene: TRBJ1-4
CDR3aa: CASRAGTGNEKLFF